This T cell receptor (beta chain) derives from a study of blood T cells in healthy people across ages. Combining a sample-barcoded 5' primer with a J-beta primer mix, a second PCR ran for roughly 7 to 12 cycles. TCRdb analysed the 5' RACE reads with MiXCR anew, one entry per CDR3 protein. This table holds about 830,000 distinct CDR3 sequences, around 62% found once. Germline trimming cut 3 bases from V and 0 bases from J; bases unmatched to any gene: 8. The CDR3 contains 15 residues. Germline assignment: CDR1 DFQATT and CDR2 SNEGSKA (reference sequence). The sample comprised blood. This rearrangement joins TRBV20-1 to TRBJ2-7, with 7 bases fitting TRBD1. This receptor was identified in a man under 40 in good health. The CDR3 sequence is CSASGGQSYSYEQYF. The CDR3 DNA is TGCAGTGCTAGTGGGGGACAGTCTTACTCCTACGAGCAGTACTTC.